The clone carrying this T cell receptor (beta chain) has a handful of counts. The CDR3 contains 15 residues. Per germline, CDR1 SGHAT and CDR2 FQNNGV. J was trimmed by 6 bases and V by 3 bases; bases with no gene match: 11. This specimen belongs to a study of early T cells in non-severe SARS-CoV-2 infection. TCRdb re-analysed the 5' RACE reads in MiXCR, keeping a single row per CDR3 protein. Among 75,000 to 100,000 distinct CDR3 sequences listed, more than 13% were seen once. V usage is TRBV11-2 and J usage is TRBJ2-7; TRBD1 matches 7 bases. The source material was whole blood. This TCR was sampled from an adult who was a healthcare worker with PCR-confirmed SARS-CoV-2 infection or an uninfected control (not recorded which). The CDR3 coding sequence is TGTGCCAGCAGCTTCGGGGACAGTTCTACGTTCGAGCAGTACTTC. Translated: CASSFGDSSTFEQYF.